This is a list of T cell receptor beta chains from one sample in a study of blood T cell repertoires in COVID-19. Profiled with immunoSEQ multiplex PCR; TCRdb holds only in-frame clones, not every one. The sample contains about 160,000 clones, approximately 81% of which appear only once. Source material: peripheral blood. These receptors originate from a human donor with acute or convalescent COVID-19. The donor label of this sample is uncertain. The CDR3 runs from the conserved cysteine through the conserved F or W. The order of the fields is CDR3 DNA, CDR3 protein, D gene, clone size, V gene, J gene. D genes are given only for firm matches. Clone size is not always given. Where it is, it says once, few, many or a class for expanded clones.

DNA: TGTGCCTGGAGTCGCCCCGGGACACGGGCCATCGAGCAGTACTTC
CDR3: CAWSRPGTRAIEQYF
D: NA
size: NA
V: TRBV30
J: TRBJ2-7

DNA: TGTGTCAGAAGCTCCCCGGACAGGGGAAGCACAGATACGCAGTATTTT
CDR3: CVRSSPDRGSTDTQYF
D: NA
size: NA
V: TRBV7-5
J: TRBJ2-3

DNA: TGTGCCAGCAGTGCCGACAGGGCCGAGAGTCAGCCCCAGCATTTT
CDR3: CASSADRAESQPQHF
D: TRBD1
size: NA
V: TRBV2
J: TRBJ1-5

DNA: TGTGCCAGCAGCTTCGGAGGCTATGGCTACACCTTC
CDR3: CASSFGGYGYTF
D: NA
size: NA
V: TRBV11-2
J: TRBJ1-2

DNA: TGTGCCACGTGGCAGGGGTTAGACAATGAGCAGTTCTTC
CDR3: CATWQGLDNEQFF
D: NA
size: once
V: TRBV19
J: TRBJ2-1

DNA: TGTGCCAGCAGCCAAGGGACAGGCACCGGGGAGCTGTTTTTT
CDR3: CASSQGTGTGELFF
D: TRBD1
size: NA
V: TRBV4-2
J: TRBJ2-2

DNA: TGTGCCAGCAGCCAGAACGCCGGGAGGGTTAACACCGGGGAGCTGTTTTTT
CDR3: CASSQNAGRVNTGELFF
D: TRBD2
size: NA
V: TRBV9
J: TRBJ2-2

DNA: TGTGCTAGTGGTCCTACGACAGGATCTTCAAGTGGCTACACCTTC
CDR3: CASGPTTGSSSGYTF
D: NA
size: NA
V: TRBV12-5
J: TRBJ1-2

DNA: TGTGCCAGCAGTTACAGGGGGGGTCAGCCCCAGCATTTT
CDR3: CASSYRGGQPQHF
D: NA
size: NA
V: TRBV6-5
J: TRBJ1-5

DNA: TGTGCCAGCAGTTACTACGGGGGCTACGAGCAGTACTTC
CDR3: CASSYYGGYEQYF
D: NA
size: NA
V: TRBV6-2/TRBV6-3
J: TRBJ2-7

DNA: TGTGCTAGTGGTCAAGGGGATAGGGCCTATGGCTACACCTTC
CDR3: CASGQGDRAYGYTF
D: NA
size: NA
V: TRBV12-5
J: TRBJ1-2

DNA: TGTGCCAGCAGCCCCAGACTTGGGAGTGGCTACACCTTC
CDR3: CASSPRLGSGYTF
D: NA
size: NA
V: TRBV7-2
J: TRBJ1-2

DNA: TGTGCCAGCAATCAGGGGGGAAACTATGGCTACACCTTC
CDR3: CASNQGGNYGYTF
D: TRBD1
size: NA
V: TRBV7-9
J: TRBJ1-2

DNA: TGTGCCAGCAGCTCCCGTCAGGGGGCCACGAACACTGAAGCTTTCTTT
CDR3: CASSSRQGATNTEAFF
D: TRBD1
size: few
V: TRBV7-2
J: TRBJ1-1

DNA: TGTGCCAGCAGTCAGGGGGCGCGGACCGGGGAGCTGTTTTTT
CDR3: CASSQGARTGELFF
D: TRBD1
size: NA
V: TRBV2
J: TRBJ2-2

DNA: TGTGCCAGCAGCTCACGGGACAGGGGTGGCTACACCTTC
CDR3: CASSSRDRGGYTF
D: TRBD1
size: NA
V: TRBV7-2
J: TRBJ1-2

DNA: TGTGCCAGCAAGTTACTAGCCGAGAACACCGGGGAGCTGTTTTTT
CDR3: CASKLLAENTGELFF
D: NA
size: NA
V: TRBV2
J: TRBJ2-2

DNA: TGCGCCAGCAGCCAAGATGGCGGGGGGTTCTCCTACAATGAGCAGTTCTTC
CDR3: CASSQDGGGFSYNEQFF
D: TRBD2
size: NA
V: TRBV4-1
J: TRBJ2-1

DNA: TGTGCCAGTAGTATAGAGGGCTTCCCCAACACCGGGGAGCTGTTTTTT
CDR3: CASSIEGFPNTGELFF
D: NA
size: NA
V: TRBV19
J: TRBJ2-2

DNA: TGTGCCAGCAGCTTGAGCCCGGGATCAAATTCACCCCTCCACTTT
CDR3: CASSLSPGSNSPLHF
D: NA
size: NA
V: TRBV5-4
J: TRBJ1-6

DNA: TGTGCCAGCACTTTGGACAGGGGAGGGGATGGCTACACCTTC
CDR3: CASTLDRGGDGYTF
D: TRBD1
size: NA
V: TRBV2
J: TRBJ1-2

DNA: TGTGCCAGCATTGGGGCAGGTACTCCATCCTACGAGCAGTACTTC
CDR3: CASIGAGTPSYEQYF
D: NA
size: NA
V: TRBV7-9
J: TRBJ2-7

DNA: TGTGCCAGCTCACCAGGGCATGCCAATCAGCCCCAGCATTTT
CDR3: CASSPGHANQPQHF
D: NA
size: NA
V: TRBV18
J: TRBJ1-5

DNA: TGCGCCAGCAGGACTAGGGGGGGGACAGATACGCAGTATTTT
CDR3: CASRTRGGTDTQYF
D: NA
size: NA
V: TRBV5-1
J: TRBJ2-3

DNA: TGTGCCAGCAGCTTAGCAGGGGGCGAAGCATCTGAAGCTTTCTTT
CDR3: CASSLAGGEASEAFF
D: TRBD1
size: NA
V: TRBV5-6
J: TRBJ1-1

DNA: TGTGCCAGCAGCTTAGTTACCATCCGGGTTGAAGCTTTCTTT
CDR3: CASSLVTIRVEAFF
D: NA
size: NA
V: TRBV7-2
J: TRBJ1-1

DNA: TGTGCCAGCAGTTCAAGACAGGGAACTACCTATAATTCACCCCTCCACTTT
CDR3: CASSSRQGTTYNSPLHF
D: TRBD1
size: NA
V: TRBV27
J: TRBJ1-6

DNA: TGTGCCAGCAGCCAGGCCGGGGGTCGGCTAGGATCACCCCTCCACTTT
CDR3: CASSQAGGRLGSPLHF
D: NA
size: NA
V: TRBV3-1/TRBV3-2
J: TRBJ1-6

DNA: TGTGCCAGCAGCTCACCAGCACAGGGGGTCTACGAGCAGTACTTC
CDR3: CASSSPAQGVYEQYF
D: TRBD1
size: NA
V: TRBV7-2
J: TRBJ2-7

DNA: TGTGCCAGCAGCCCGATAGCGGGGGGGGGAGCCAAAAACATTCAGTACTTC
CDR3: CASSPIAGGGAKNIQYF
D: TRBD2
size: NA
V: TRBV27
J: TRBJ2-4

DNA: TGTGCCAGCAGCCTAGGGCAGGCCGACTCCTATAATTCACCCCTCCACTTT
CDR3: CASSLGQADSYNSPLHF
D: NA
size: NA
V: TRBV7-8
J: TRBJ1-6

DNA: TGTGCCAGCTCACCCGACAGACTTAATTCACCCCTCCACTTT
CDR3: CASSPDRLNSPLHF
D: NA
size: few
V: TRBV18
J: TRBJ1-6

DNA: TGTGCCAGCAGTTTGATCTGGGGGGGAAGCACAGATACGCAGTATTTT
CDR3: CASSLIWGGSTDTQYF
D: TRBD2
size: NA
V: TRBV28
J: TRBJ2-3

DNA: TGTGCCAGCAGCGATCCTGACCGCGGAATTGCTAATTCACCCCTCCACTTT
CDR3: CASSDPDRGIANSPLHF
D: NA
size: NA
V: TRBV9
J: TRBJ1-6

DNA: TGTGCCAGCAGCCGGGCCCAGGGTTTCTACAATGAGCAGTTCTTC
CDR3: CASSRAQGFYNEQFF
D: NA
size: once
V: TRBV13
J: TRBJ2-1

DNA: TGTGCCAGTAGTATGACGGTCAACATCTACAGGGGTGGGGGCACTGAAGCTTTCTTT
CDR3: CASSMTVNIYRGGGTEAFF
D: TRBD1
size: NA
V: TRBV19
J: TRBJ1-1

DNA: TGTGCCAGCAGGGAGGACGGAATCAATGAGCAGTTCTTC
CDR3: CASREDGINEQFF
D: NA
size: NA
V: TRBV2
J: TRBJ2-1

DNA: TGTGCCAGCAGTACAATGGGACAGGCCCACGCAAGTTTT
CDR3: CASSTMGQAHASF
D: TRBD1
size: once
V: TRBV6-5
J: TRBJ1-1

DNA: TGTGCCAGCACCGTGAAGGGGGGAGGGCGTGAAAAACTGTTTTTT
CDR3: CASTVKGGGREKLFF
D: NA
size: once
V: TRBV6-5
J: TRBJ1-4

DNA: TGTGCCATCAGTGTGAGGACAGACAATGAGCAGTTCTTC
CDR3: CAISVRTDNEQFF
D: NA
size: NA
V: TRBV10-3
J: TRBJ2-1

DNA: TGCGCCAGCAGCCCCTTTTCCGGGACAGTGGACAATGAGCAGTTCTTC
CDR3: CASSPFSGTVDNEQFF
D: TRBD1
size: NA
V: TRBV4-1
J: TRBJ2-1

DNA: TGTGCCAGCTCACCACACGGGACAGGGGGCTACACCTTC
CDR3: CASSPHGTGGYTF
D: TRBD1
size: NA
V: TRBV18
J: TRBJ1-2

DNA: TGTGCCAGCTCGGGGGGGCTTGACACTGAAGCTTTCTTT
CDR3: CASSGGLDTEAFF
D: NA
size: once
V: TRBV18
J: TRBJ1-1

DNA: TGTGCCAGCAGCACTGGCGCAGGGGGCCCTGAAAAACTGTTTTTT
CDR3: CASSTGAGGPEKLFF
D: TRBD1
size: NA
V: TRBV28
J: TRBJ1-4

DNA: TGTGCCAGCACCTCGGAGGGAGGCACTGAAGCTTTCTTT
CDR3: CASTSEGGTEAFF
D: NA
size: NA
V: TRBV3-1/TRBV3-2
J: TRBJ1-1

DNA: TGTGCCTGGGCATCCTATGGCTACACCTTC
CDR3: CAWASYGYTF
D: NA
size: NA
V: TRBV30
J: TRBJ1-2

DNA: TGTGCCAGCAGTGAAGTTACAGGGCCGAACATTCAGTACTTC
CDR3: CASSEVTGPNIQYF
D: NA
size: NA
V: TRBV2
J: TRBJ2-4

DNA: TGTGCCAGCAGCTCTCAGGGCTATTGGCAGGGCTACACCTTC
CDR3: CASSSQGYWQGYTF
D: NA
size: NA
V: TRBV28
J: TRBJ1-2

DNA: TGTGCCAGTAACCCTTATACAAGTGGTGACTATGGCTACACCTTC
CDR3: CASNPYTSGDYGYTF
D: NA
size: NA
V: TRBV19
J: TRBJ1-2

DNA: TGTGCCAGCAGCTCCCGGACAGGGGGCGTGGGCACTGAAGCTTTCTTT
CDR3: CASSSRTGGVGTEAFF
D: TRBD1
size: few
V: TRBV7-2
J: TRBJ1-1

DNA: TGTGCCAGCAGTTTACAGGGGGCAGTTAATCAGCCCCAGCATTTT
CDR3: CASSLQGAVNQPQHF
D: TRBD1
size: NA
V: TRBV6-2/TRBV6-3
J: TRBJ1-5

DNA: TGTGCCAGCAGCCCAGGAGGGAGCTCCTACAATGAGCAGTTCTTC
CDR3: CASSPGGSSYNEQFF
D: NA
size: NA
V: TRBV11-3
J: TRBJ2-1